A selection of T cell receptor beta chains follows, all from one sample in a study of CD8 T cells in ankylosing spondylitis. TCRdb analysed the 5' RACE reads with MiXCR anew, one entry per CDR3 protein. The sample lists around 490,000 distinct CDR3 sequences, 5.3% occurring once. The sequencing input was blood, either unsorted or a sorted T cell fraction (not recorded which). These TCRs come from a male donor with ankylosing spondylitis. The CDR3 runs from the conserved cysteine through the conserved F or W. The order of the fields is V gene, J gene, D gene, CDR3 protein. The D gene is left open where the match is weak.

v_call: TRBV12-3/TRBV12-4
j_call: TRBJ2-1
d_call: NA
cdr3_aa: CASRRISSYNEQFF

v_call: TRBV10-3
j_call: TRBJ2-5
d_call: NA
cdr3_aa: CATAPAMETQYF

v_call: TRBV28
j_call: TRBJ2-1
d_call: NA
cdr3_aa: CASSLVGDGDEQFF

v_call: TRBV5-5
j_call: TRBJ2-1
d_call: NA
cdr3_aa: CASSSGVRFNEQFF

v_call: TRBV6-5
j_call: TRBJ2-4
d_call: NA
cdr3_aa: CASSYGYIQYF

v_call: TRBV9
j_call: TRBJ2-2
d_call: TRBD2
cdr3_aa: CASSVDVAGLTGELFF

v_call: TRBV12-3/TRBV12-4
j_call: TRBJ1-2
d_call: TRBD1
cdr3_aa: CASSPRTGGGIYGYTF

v_call: TRBV11-2
j_call: TRBJ2-7
d_call: NA
cdr3_aa: CASSLLPETYEQYF

v_call: TRBV5-1
j_call: TRBJ2-3
d_call: NA
cdr3_aa: CASSFSAYSSTDTQYF

v_call: TRBV20-1
j_call: TRBJ2-5
d_call: NA
cdr3_aa: CSARRSKETQYF

v_call: TRBV20-1
j_call: TRBJ1-4
d_call: NA
cdr3_aa: CSASPATQVAEKLFF

v_call: TRBV10-3
j_call: TRBJ1-1
d_call: NA
cdr3_aa: CAISESGYLSNTEAFF

v_call: TRBV28
j_call: TRBJ2-6
d_call: NA
cdr3_aa: CASSHQGGSGANVLTF

v_call: TRBV10-3
j_call: TRBJ2-1
d_call: NA
cdr3_aa: CAISARNTSSYNEQFF

v_call: TRBV7-9
j_call: TRBJ2-2
d_call: NA
cdr3_aa: CASSPTDGELFF

v_call: TRBV5-1
j_call: TRBJ2-1
d_call: NA
cdr3_aa: CASSLDPSGAYNEQFF

v_call: TRBV29-1
j_call: TRBJ2-5
d_call: TRBD1
cdr3_aa: CSVEGRGQGGRETQYF

v_call: TRBV4-3
j_call: TRBJ2-1
d_call: TRBD2
cdr3_aa: CASSPRGGSRNLNEQFF

v_call: TRBV28
j_call: TRBJ1-2
d_call: NA
cdr3_aa: CASTAAPGEGRSGYTF

v_call: TRBV11-2
j_call: TRBJ2-2
d_call: NA
cdr3_aa: CASSLDRVVPGELFF

v_call: TRBV27
j_call: TRBJ1-2
d_call: NA
cdr3_aa: CASGGTYNYGYTF

v_call: TRBV10-3
j_call: TRBJ2-3
d_call: TRBD2
cdr3_aa: CAISEGTSWADTQYF

v_call: TRBV20-1
j_call: TRBJ1-2
d_call: NA
cdr3_aa: CSARDYVGQAYGYTF

v_call: TRBV7-3
j_call: TRBJ2-5
d_call: NA
cdr3_aa: CASSPAGQQETQYF

v_call: TRBV10-3
j_call: TRBJ1-6
d_call: NA
cdr3_aa: CAISATAIYNSPLHF

v_call: TRBV20-1
j_call: TRBJ2-2
d_call: NA
cdr3_aa: CSAIRGQRTGELFF

v_call: TRBV12-3/TRBV12-4
j_call: TRBJ1-5
d_call: NA
cdr3_aa: CASSLNPGYSNQPQHF

v_call: TRBV11-2
j_call: TRBJ2-4
d_call: NA
cdr3_aa: CASSLDRTDSLYF

v_call: TRBV6-1
j_call: TRBJ2-2
d_call: NA
cdr3_aa: CASRGSGLGTGELFF

v_call: TRBV7-9
j_call: TRBJ2-7
d_call: TRBD1
cdr3_aa: CASSKQGPYPINEQYF

v_call: TRBV12-3/TRBV12-4
j_call: TRBJ2-1
d_call: TRBD2
cdr3_aa: CASTPGLARYNEQFF

v_call: TRBV6-1
j_call: TRBJ1-5
d_call: NA
cdr3_aa: CASRQRDGSNQPQHF

v_call: TRBV29-1
j_call: TRBJ2-3
d_call: NA
cdr3_aa: CSAGPGSQETDTQYF

v_call: TRBV12-3/TRBV12-4
j_call: TRBJ1-1
d_call: NA
cdr3_aa: CASSHSGRRTEAFF

v_call: TRBV7-2
j_call: TRBJ2-3
d_call: NA
cdr3_aa: CASSLVGLSTDTQYF

v_call: TRBV7-9
j_call: TRBJ2-3
d_call: NA
cdr3_aa: CASSFTTGDTQYF

v_call: TRBV6-6
j_call: TRBJ2-2
d_call: NA
cdr3_aa: CASTPYGELFF

v_call: TRBV7-2
j_call: TRBJ2-3
d_call: TRBD2
cdr3_aa: CASSPRLATAQYF

v_call: TRBV20-1
j_call: TRBJ2-1
d_call: NA
cdr3_aa: CSATPPIPHNEQFF

v_call: TRBV7-9
j_call: TRBJ2-5
d_call: NA
cdr3_aa: CASSYTVEETQYF

v_call: TRBV5-8
j_call: TRBJ2-7
d_call: NA
cdr3_aa: CASSSYRDYEQYF

v_call: TRBV7-8
j_call: TRBJ2-1
d_call: TRBD2
cdr3_aa: CASLGLAGSHEQFF